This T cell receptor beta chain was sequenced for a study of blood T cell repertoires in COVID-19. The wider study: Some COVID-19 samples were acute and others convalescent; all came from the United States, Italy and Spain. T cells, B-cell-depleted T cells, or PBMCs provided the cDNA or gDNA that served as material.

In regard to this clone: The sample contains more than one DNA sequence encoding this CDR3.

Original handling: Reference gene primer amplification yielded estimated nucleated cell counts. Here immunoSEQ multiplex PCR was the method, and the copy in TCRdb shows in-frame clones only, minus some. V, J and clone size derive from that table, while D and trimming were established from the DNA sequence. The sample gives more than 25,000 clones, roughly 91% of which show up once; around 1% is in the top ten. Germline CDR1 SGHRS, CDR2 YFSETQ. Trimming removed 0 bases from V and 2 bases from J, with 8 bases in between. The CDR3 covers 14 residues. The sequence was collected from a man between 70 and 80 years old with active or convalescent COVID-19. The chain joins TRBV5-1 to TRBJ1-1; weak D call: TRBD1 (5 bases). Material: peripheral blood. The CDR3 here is CASSLVQGNTEAFF. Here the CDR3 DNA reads TGCGCCAGCAGCTTGGTTCAGGGAAACACTGAAGCTTTCTTT.